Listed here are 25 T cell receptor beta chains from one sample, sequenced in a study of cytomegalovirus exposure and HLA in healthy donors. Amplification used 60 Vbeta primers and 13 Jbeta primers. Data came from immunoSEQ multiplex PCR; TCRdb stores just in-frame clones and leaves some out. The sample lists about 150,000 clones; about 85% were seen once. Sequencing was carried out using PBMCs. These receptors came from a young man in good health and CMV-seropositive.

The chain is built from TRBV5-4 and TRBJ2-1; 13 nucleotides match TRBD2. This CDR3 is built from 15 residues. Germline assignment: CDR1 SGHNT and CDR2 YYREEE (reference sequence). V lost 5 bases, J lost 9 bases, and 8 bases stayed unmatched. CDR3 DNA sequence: TGTGCCAGCAGTTATAGACTAGCGGGAGGAGTTGAGCAGTTCTTC. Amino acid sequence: CASSYRLAGGVEQFF.

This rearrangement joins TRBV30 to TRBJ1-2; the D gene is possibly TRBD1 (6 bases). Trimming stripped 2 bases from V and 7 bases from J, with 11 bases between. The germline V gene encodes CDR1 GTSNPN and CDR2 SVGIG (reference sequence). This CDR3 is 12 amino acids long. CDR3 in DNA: TGTGCCTGGAGTATGCTACAGGGTGGCTACACCTTC. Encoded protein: CAWSMLQGGYTF.

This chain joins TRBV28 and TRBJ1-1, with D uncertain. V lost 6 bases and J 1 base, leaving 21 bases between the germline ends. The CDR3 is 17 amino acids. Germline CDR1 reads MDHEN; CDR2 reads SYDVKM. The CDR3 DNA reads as TGTGCCAGCAGCCAGCCCCAGCATACAGACAAGAACACTGAAGCTTTCTTT. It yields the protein CASSQPQHTDKNTEAFF.

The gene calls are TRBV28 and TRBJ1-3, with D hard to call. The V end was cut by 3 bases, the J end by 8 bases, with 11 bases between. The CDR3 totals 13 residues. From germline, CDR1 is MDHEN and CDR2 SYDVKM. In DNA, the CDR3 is TGTGCCAGCAGTTTGCGGGCGACGGACACCATATATTTT. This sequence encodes CASSLRATDTIYF.

In DNA, the CDR3 is TGTGCCAGCAGCTTGGGCGGGGGGGCGGGTGAGCAGTTCTTC. It yields the protein CASSLGGGAGEQFF. This chain connects TRBV7-3 to TRBJ2-1, with TRBD2 matching over 9 bases. V shed 3 bases, J shed 9 bases, and the junction held 6 bases outside the gene matches. Germline V gene data show CDR1 as SGHTA and CDR2 as FQGTGA. The length of the CDR3 is 14 residues. The full variable domain, rest sourced from reference TRBV7-3 and TRBJ2-1, is GAGVSQTPSNKVTEKGKYVELRCDPISGHTALYWYRQSLGQGPEFLIYFQGTGAADDSGLPNDRFFAVRPEGSVSTLKIQRTERGDSAVYLCASSLGGGAGEQFFGPGTRLTVL.

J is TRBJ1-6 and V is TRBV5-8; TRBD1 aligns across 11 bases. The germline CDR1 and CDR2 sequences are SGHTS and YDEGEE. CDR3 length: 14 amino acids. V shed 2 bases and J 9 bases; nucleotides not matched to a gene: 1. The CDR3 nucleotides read TGTGCCAGCAGCTTCGGGACAGGGGGTTCACCCCTCCACTTT. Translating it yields CASSFGTGGSPLHF.

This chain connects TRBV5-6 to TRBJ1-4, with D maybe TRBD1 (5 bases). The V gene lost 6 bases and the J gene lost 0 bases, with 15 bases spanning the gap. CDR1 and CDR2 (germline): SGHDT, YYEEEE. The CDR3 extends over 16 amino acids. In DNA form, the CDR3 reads TGTGCCAGCACCTGGGGGGGATCAGCAACTAATGAAAAACTGTTTTTT. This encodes CASTWGGSATNEKLFF.

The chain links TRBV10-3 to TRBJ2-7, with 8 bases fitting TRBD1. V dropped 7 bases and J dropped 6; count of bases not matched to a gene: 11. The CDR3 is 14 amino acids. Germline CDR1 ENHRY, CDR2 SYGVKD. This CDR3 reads CAIKIGQGNGEQYF. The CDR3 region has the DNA TGTGCCATCAAAATCGGACAGGGTAACGGCGAGCAGTACTTC.

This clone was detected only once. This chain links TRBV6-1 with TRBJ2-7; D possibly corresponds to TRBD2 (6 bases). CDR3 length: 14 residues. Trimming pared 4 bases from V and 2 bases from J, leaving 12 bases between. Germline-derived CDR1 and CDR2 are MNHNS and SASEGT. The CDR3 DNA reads TGTGCCAGCAGTGTAGTGGAGGGTCCCTACGAGCAGTACTTC. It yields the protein CASSVVEGPYEQYF.

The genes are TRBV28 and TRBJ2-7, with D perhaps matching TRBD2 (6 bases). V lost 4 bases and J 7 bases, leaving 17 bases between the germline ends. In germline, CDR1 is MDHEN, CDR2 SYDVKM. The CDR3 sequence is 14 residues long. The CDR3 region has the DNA TGTGCCAGCAGTTCCCGCGGGGCAACGGGGGAGCAGTACTTC. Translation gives CASSSRGATGEQYF.

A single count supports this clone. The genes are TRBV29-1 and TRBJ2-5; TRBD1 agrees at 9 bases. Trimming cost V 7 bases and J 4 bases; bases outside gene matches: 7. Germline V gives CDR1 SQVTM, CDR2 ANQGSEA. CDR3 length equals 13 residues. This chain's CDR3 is CSARQGVRETQYF. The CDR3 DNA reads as TGCAGCGCCCGACAGGGGGTTAGAGAGACCCAGTACTTC.

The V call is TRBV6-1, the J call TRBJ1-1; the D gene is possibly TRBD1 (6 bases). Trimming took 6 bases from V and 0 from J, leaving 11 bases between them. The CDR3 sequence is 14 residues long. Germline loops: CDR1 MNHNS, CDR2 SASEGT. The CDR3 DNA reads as TGTGCCAGCAGCCCGACAGGTTTGAACACTGAAGCTTTCTTT. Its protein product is CASSPTGLNTEAFF.

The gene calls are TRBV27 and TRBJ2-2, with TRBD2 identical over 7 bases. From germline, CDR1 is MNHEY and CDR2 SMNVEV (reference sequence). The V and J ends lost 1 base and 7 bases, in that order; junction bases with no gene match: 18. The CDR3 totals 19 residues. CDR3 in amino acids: CASSLWAPLEFREGGELFF. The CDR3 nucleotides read TGTGCCAGCAGTTTATGGGCGCCTCTGGAATTCAGGGAGGGCGGGGAGCTGTTTTTT.

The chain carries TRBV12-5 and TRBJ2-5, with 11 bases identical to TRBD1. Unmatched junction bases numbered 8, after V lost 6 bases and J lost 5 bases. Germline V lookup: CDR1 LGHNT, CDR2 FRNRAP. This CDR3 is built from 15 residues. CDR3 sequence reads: CASGRTGGTGETQYF. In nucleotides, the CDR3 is TGTGCTAGTGGCCGGACAGGGGGCACGGGGGAGACCCAGTACTTC.

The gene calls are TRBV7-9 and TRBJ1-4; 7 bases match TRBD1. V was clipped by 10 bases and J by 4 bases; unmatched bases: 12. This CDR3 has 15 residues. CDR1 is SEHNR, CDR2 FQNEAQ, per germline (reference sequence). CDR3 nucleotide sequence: TGTGCCACCCGTCAAGGGACAGCTCTTAATGAAAAACTGTTTTTT. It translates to CATRQGTALNEKLFF.

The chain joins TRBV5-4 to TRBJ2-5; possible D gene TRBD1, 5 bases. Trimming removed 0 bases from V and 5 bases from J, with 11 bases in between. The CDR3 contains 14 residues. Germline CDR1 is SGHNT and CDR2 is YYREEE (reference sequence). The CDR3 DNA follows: TGTGCCAGCAGCTTGGTAGGGGTTGGGGAGACCCAGTACTTC. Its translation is CASSLVGVGETQYF.

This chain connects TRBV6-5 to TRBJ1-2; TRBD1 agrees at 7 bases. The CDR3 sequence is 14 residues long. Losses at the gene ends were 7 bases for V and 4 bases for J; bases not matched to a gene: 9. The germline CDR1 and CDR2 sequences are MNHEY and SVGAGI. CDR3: CASIPGGIGYGYTF. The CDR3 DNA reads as TGTGCCAGCATTCCAGGGGGGATAGGCTATGGCTACACCTTC.

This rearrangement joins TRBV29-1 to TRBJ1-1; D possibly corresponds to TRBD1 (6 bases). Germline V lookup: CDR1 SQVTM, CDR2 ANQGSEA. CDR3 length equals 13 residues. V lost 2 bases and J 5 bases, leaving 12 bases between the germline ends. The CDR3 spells CSVENRASTEAFF. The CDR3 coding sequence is TGCAGCGTTGAAAACAGGGCGTCTACTGAAGCTTTCTTT.

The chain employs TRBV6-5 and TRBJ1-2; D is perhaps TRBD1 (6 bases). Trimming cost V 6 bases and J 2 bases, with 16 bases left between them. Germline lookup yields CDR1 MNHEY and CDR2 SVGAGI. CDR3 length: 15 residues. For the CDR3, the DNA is TGTGCCAGCAGACCAACAGAAGGGGGAAACTATGGCTACACCTTC. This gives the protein CASRPTEGGNYGYTF.

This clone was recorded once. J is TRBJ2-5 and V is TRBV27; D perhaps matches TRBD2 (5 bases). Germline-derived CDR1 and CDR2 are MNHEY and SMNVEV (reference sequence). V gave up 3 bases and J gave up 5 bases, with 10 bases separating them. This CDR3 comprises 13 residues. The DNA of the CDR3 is TGTGCCAGCAGTTTCGGGGTCTGGGAGACCCAGTACTTC. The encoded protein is CASSFGVWETQYF.

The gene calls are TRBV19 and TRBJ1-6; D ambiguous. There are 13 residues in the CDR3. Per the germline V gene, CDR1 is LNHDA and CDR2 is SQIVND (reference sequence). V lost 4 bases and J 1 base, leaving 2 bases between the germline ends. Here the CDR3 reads CASSTSYNSPLHF. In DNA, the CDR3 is TGTGCCAGTAGTACATCCTATAATTCACCCCTCCACTTT. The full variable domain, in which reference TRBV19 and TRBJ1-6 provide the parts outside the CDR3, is DGGITQSPKYLFRKEGQNVTLSCEQNLNHDAMYWYRQDPGQGLRLIYYSQIVNDFQKGDIAEGYSVSREKKESFPLTVTSAQKNPTAFYLCASSTSYNSPLHFGNGTRLTVT.

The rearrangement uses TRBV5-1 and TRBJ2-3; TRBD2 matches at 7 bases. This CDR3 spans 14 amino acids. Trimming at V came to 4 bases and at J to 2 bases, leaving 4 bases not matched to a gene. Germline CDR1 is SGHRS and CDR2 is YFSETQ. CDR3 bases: TGCGCCAGCAGCCCGGGGGGTATCACAGATACGCAGTATTTT. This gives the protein CASSPGGITDTQYF.

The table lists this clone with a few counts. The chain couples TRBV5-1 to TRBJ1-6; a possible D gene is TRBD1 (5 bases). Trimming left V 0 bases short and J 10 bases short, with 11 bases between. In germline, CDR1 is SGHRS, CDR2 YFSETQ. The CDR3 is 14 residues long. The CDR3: CASSLEGNGSPLHF. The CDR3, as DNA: TGCGCCAGCAGCTTGGAGGGGAATGGATCACCCCTCCACTTT.

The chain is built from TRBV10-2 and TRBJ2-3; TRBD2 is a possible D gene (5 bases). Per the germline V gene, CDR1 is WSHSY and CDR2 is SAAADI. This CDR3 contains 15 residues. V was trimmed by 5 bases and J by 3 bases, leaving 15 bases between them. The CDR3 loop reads CASSLRGPRTDTQYF. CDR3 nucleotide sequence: TGCGCCAGCAGTCTCCGAGGGCCGCGGACAGATACGCAGTATTTT.

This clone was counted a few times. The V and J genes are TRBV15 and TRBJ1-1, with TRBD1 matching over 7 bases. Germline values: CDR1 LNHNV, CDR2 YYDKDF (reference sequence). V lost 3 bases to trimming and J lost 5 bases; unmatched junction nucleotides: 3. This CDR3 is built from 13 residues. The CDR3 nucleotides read TGTGCCACCAGCAGGGCAGGGGGGACTGAAGCTTTCTTT. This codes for CATSRAGGTEAFF.